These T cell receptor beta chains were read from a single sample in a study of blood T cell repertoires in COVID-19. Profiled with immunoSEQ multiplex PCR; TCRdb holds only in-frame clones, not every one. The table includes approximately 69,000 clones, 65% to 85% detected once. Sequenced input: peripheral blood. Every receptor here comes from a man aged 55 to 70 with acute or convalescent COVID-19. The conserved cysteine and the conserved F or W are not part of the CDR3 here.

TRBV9,ASSVSGGNTGELF
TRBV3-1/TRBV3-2,ASSPQGWGQETQY
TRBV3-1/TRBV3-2,ASSQIEGGYT
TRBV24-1,ATSDPQGGGYT
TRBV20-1,SARDRAEAF
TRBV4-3,ASSQERDSIVRAF
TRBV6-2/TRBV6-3,ASSLTSGEGAGNTIY
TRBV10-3,AIQGLGSTDTQY
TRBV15,ATSRWGTGGYEQY
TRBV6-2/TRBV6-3,ASSLLLAVVYEQY
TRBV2,ASRAGEYNEQF
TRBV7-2,ASSIKPGYEQY
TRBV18,ASSPPVRGGYGYT
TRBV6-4,ASSRDPGYEQY
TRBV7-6,ASSLAPPGQGITEAF
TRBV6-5,ASRGFAEAF
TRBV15,ATKRLSSYNEQF
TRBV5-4,ASSPGWSSGANVLT
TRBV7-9,ASSDRQGVLDYGYT
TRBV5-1,ASSSGDRAFSGANVLT
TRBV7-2,ASSQRTGRETQY
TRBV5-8,ASRFHLTGPTDTQY
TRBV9,ASSVAPTSGGQQY
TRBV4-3,ASSQEVGQGINTEAF
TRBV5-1,ASRETGTNAAF
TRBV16,ASSQSPGTEAF
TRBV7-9,ASRDRDRPNNEQF
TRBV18,ASSLQNNRGNQPQH
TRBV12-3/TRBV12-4,ASSFSLNEKLF
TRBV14,ASSQDVGGGPQETQY
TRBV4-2,ASSEGGQGSTNEKLF
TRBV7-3,ASGRIPSSGANVLT
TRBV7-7,ASSLSLNTGELF
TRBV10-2,ASAGTQVLSNQPQH
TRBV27,ASSPTRAGDGYT
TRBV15,ATSRDRGRTEAF
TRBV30,AWTQNSGTRGLPLH
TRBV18,ASSPIRTSGGSATDTQY
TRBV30,AWSIFRGNYEQY
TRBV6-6,ASRTTTGGNYGYT
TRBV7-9,ASHAGVNEKLF
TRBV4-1,ASSLNRDSYQPQH
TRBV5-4,ASSLGGLVESYGYT
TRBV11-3,ASSLRGDNSPLH
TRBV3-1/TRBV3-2,ASSQLGGAYGTDTQY
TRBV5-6,ASSLSTNRDRVSYGYT
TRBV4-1,ASSPIPGDWGNEQF
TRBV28,ASGTSTDTQY